This section outlines one T cell receptor (beta chain) sequence together with its context. Its antigen is not known. Healthy Caucasians were all of the donors. Carrying unique molecular identifiers, the cDNA also gained a universal primer site through template switching. MiXCR, applied by TCRdb to the 5' RACE reads, yields one record per CDR3 protein. The data hold roughly 260,000 distinct CDR3 sequences, with over 11% observed a single time. This sample was taken from a study of identical twins. Regarding the study as a whole: Zero-insertion analyses were open to partial confounding by invariant MAIT and iNKT cells. The abundant beta clonotypes from cord blood had fewer insertions, and memory repertoires had none of this.

Germline loops: CDR1 DFQATT, CDR2 SNEGSKA (reference sequence). This CDR3 is built from 15 residues. Trimming shortened V by 0 bases and J by 4 bases, and 13 bases separated the two germline ends. The rearrangement uses TRBV20-1 and TRBJ2-1; possible D gene TRBD2, 5 bases. The source is a woman aged 18-29 years in good health. The sequencing input was memory (CD45RO+) T cells sorted from blood. DNA for the CDR3: TGCAGTGCTAGAGATTGGGATAGCGAGTACAATGAGCAGTTCTTC. Translation gives CSARDWDSEYNEQFF.